This record looks at one T cell receptor (beta chain) sequence and its context. Profiling relied on immunoSEQ multiplex PCR, and the TCRdb table lists in-frame clones only, not all of them. Here the sample spans about 180,000 clones, about 93% being singletons. The sample originates from a study of T cell responses to AZD1222 COVID-19 vaccine. Trimming cost V 3 bases and J 8 bases; bases outside gene matches: 6. This CDR3 is built from 15 residues. Germline V lookup: CDR1 SGHRS, CDR2 YFSETQ. Sequences were derived from peripheral blood, sampled 28 days after the second AZD1222 dose. The chain combines TRBV5-1 with TRBJ1-4; 11 nucleotides match TRBD1. This clonotype was obtained from an adult who received the AZD1222 COVID-19 vaccine. The CDR3 protein is CASSYGQGAGEKLFF. The CDR3 DNA sequence: TGCGCCAGCAGCTACGGACAGGGGGCGGGAGAAAAACTGTTTTTT.